This T cell receptor (beta chain) was sequenced in a study of T cell responses to AZD1222 COVID-19 vaccine. The CDR3 runs to 13 residues. CDR1 and CDR2 (germline): LNHDA, SQIVND (reference sequence). Deletions cut 8 bases from V and 2 bases from J, with 12 bases between. Data came from immunoSEQ multiplex PCR; TCRdb stores just in-frame clones and leaves some out. The sample carries 150,000 or so clones, more than 85% recorded once. This clone was counted between two and nine times. The V gene is TRBV19, the J gene TRBJ1-2, with D unclear. The specimen comprised peripheral blood, sampled on day 0 of MenACWY control vaccination. The origin of this receptor is an adult in good health. The CDR3, as DNA: TGTGCCAGTCTCGGCAGTTCGAACTATGGCTACACCTTC. Encoded protein: CASLGSSNYGYTF.